This T cell receptor (beta chain) originates from a study of cytomegalovirus exposure and HLA in healthy donors. Study-level background: Earlier findings included some 100 million unique TCR beta sequences obtained from roughly 200 million T cells. Study-level findings and limits: There was a cluster of highly shared sequence variants that was likely a sequencing artifact. Later on, a genetic analysis was performed. It linked a missense variant in DCLRE1C with V- and J-gene trimming of TCR beta. In vitro, a few CMV-associated chains proved specific for CMV antigens.

The ends lost 4 bases at V and 2 bases at J; junction bases unmatched: 0. Germline CDR1 reads SNHLY; CDR2 reads FYNNEI. The CDR3 loop spans 13 amino acids. Researchers ran the PCR with 60 Vbeta and 13 Jbeta primers. Data came from immunoSEQ multiplex PCR; TCRdb stores just in-frame clones and leaves some out. The data hold around 150,000 clones, with roughly 80% observed a single time. Points on this clone: What it binds is unknown.

The chain is built from TRBV2 and TRBJ1-2; TRBD1 matches 8 bases. The clonotype originates from a male donor in good health and CMV-seronegative. Sequences were obtained from PBMCs. CDR3 sequence (DNA): TGTGCCAGCAGTGGACAGGGGAACTATGGCTACACCTTC. Protein product: CASSGQGNYGYTF.